This entry features one T cell receptor (beta chain) sequence. The sample originates from a study of blood T cell repertoires in COVID-19. Study summary: The United States, Italy and Spain provided the acute and convalescent COVID-19 samples. In each case, the material was cDNA or gDNA derived from T cells, B-cell-depleted T cells, or PBMCs.

In the study's own analysis: Reference gene primer amplification yielded estimated nucleated cell counts. Repertoires were generated with immunoSEQ multiplex PCR, while TCRdb's copy carries only in-frame clones and drops some. V, J and clone size are taken as reported in that table, and D and trimming were inferred from the DNA itself. Of about 200,000 clones listed, roughly 84% are singletons. The germline CDR1 and CDR2 sequences are MDHEN and SYDVKM. V lost 3 bases and J lost 1, with 15 bases in between. The CDR3 loop spans 16 amino acids. This TCR was recovered from a woman older than 75 with acute or convalescent COVID-19. This rearrangement joins TRBV28 to TRBJ1-1; the D gene is possibly TRBD1 (5 bases). Sequenced input: peripheral blood. The CDR3 loop reads CASSFPTGRKNTEAFF. As DNA, the CDR3 is TGTGCCAGCAGTTTTCCAACAGGACGAAAGAACACTGAAGCTTTCTTT.